The sequence of this T cell receptor beta chain was determined in a study of cytomegalovirus exposure and HLA in healthy donors. As concerns this clone: The antigen remains unidentified.

CDR3 length equals 12 residues. The V gene's germline CDR1 is MDHEN and CDR2 SYDVKM. J was trimmed by 12 bases and V by 4 bases; bases with no gene match: 8. The assay was immunoSEQ multiplex PCR, and TCRdb's table has in-frame clones only and misses some. This sample has 220,000 or so clones, with over 80% found just once. Broader study findings: In the roughly 130 validation repertoires, a later analysis found that first-cohort TCR clusters tended to co-occur. Across donors, most TCRs were seen rarely, yet some public ones were widespread.

The chain carries TRBV28 and TRBJ1-1, with 7 bases fitting TRBD1. The TCR originated in a woman in her 30s in good health and CMV-seropositive. Sequenced sample: PBMCs. CDR3 in amino acids: CASSSGQMSTFF. The CDR3 nucleotides are TGTGCCAGCAGTTCGGGACAGATGTCAACTTTCTTT.